The 26 T cell receptor beta chains reported below all come from one sample, sequenced in a study of cytomegalovirus exposure and HLA in healthy donors. Vbeta (60) and Jbeta (13) primers were used in the PCR. The table came from immunoSEQ multiplex PCR; TCRdb's copy has only in-frame clones and leaves some out. Found here are roughly 230,000 clones, roughly 91% of them singletons; the top ten hold 1.7%. Sequenced input: PBMCs. The source of these receptors is a girl aged 2 to 10 in good health and CMV-seronegative.

This clone came up once. Compared with germline, one end of the junction differs, possibly owing to a read error. The V call is TRBV4-1, the J call TRBJ2-5; maybe TRBD1 (6 bases). CDR3 size: 16 residues. Germline loops: CDR1 MGHRA, CDR2 YSYEKL. CDR3 DNA sequence: TGCGCCCGCAGCCAACTACCTGGACAGTACCAAGAGACCCAGTACTTC. This gives the protein CARSQLPGQYQETQYF.

The chain combines TRBV9 with TRBJ2-5; TRBD2 matches 9 bases. This CDR3 has 17 amino acids. Germline CDR1 SGDLS, CDR2 YYNGEE. V gave up 0 bases and J gave up 2 bases; unmatched junction bases: 8. The CDR3 region has the DNA TGTGCCAGCAGCGTAGCTTCCAGCGGGGGGTCTCAAGAGACCCAGTACTTC. This gives the protein CASSVASSGGSQETQYF.

The chain employs TRBV5-6 and TRBJ1-5; a weak D match, TRBD1 (5 bases). The germline V gene has CDR1 SGHDT and CDR2 YYEEEE. V lost 4 bases, J lost 4 bases, and 15 bases lay in between. This CDR3 is 15 amino acids long. CDR3 sequence: CASSAQATANQPQHF. The CDR3, as DNA: TGTGCCAGCAGCGCACAGGCGACGGCTAATCAGCCCCAGCATTTT.

The chain links TRBV5-6 to TRBJ2-1; 9 nucleotides agree with TRBD2. Trimming at V came to 2 bases and at J to 12 bases, leaving 21 bases not matched to a gene. Per germline, CDR1 SGHDT and CDR2 YYEEEE. The CDR3 covers 18 residues. The CDR3 loop is CASSFGSSAGGGGYGQFF. DNA of the CDR3: TGTGCCAGCAGCTTTGGCTCCTCCGCGGGCGGGGGGGGATACGGGCAGTTCTTC.

Only one count was recorded for this clone. The V and J genes are TRBV7-2 and TRBJ1-1, with D maybe TRBD1 (5 bases). Germline CDR1 reads SGHTA; CDR2 reads FQGNSA. The CDR3 consists of 16 residues. Trimming left V 6 bases short and J 0 bases short, with 17 bases between. CDR3 coding DNA: TGTGCCAGCAGTACCACGCAGGGTTTCGTGAACACTGAAGCTTTCTTT. Amino acids: CASSTTQGFVNTEAFF. The full variable domain, its missing parts supplied by reference TRBV7-2 and TRBJ1-1, is GAGVSQSPSNKVTEKGKDVELRCDPISGHTALYWYRQSLGQGLEFLIYFQGNSAPDKSGLPSDRFSAERTGGSVSTLTIQRTQQEDSAVYLCASSTTQGFVNTEAFFGQGTRLTVV.

This chain links TRBV5-4 with TRBJ1-1; D not resolved. The CDR3 is 14 amino acids. Trimming removed 2 bases at V and 2 bases at J, with 10 bases between. Germline V lookup: CDR1 SGHNT, CDR2 YYREEE (reference sequence). The CDR3, as DNA: TGTGCCAGCAGCTTCGTCACGGGTAACACTGAAGCTTTCTTT. Protein product: CASSFVTGNTEAFF.

This chain links TRBV2 with TRBJ1-6; 8 bases fit TRBD1. J was trimmed by 8 bases and V by 5 bases; bases with no gene match: 8. This CDR3 has 15 amino acids. Germline loops: CDR1 SNHLY, CDR2 FYNNEI. CDR3 loop: CASSLGQGIDSPLHF. DNA of the CDR3: TGTGCCAGCAGTCTTGGACAGGGCATAGATTCACCCCTCCACTTT.

This chain joins TRBV7-2 and TRBJ1-4; no reliable D call. The CDR3 has 18 residues. Germline V lookup: CDR1 SGHTA, CDR2 FQGNSA. Trimming cost V 10 bases and J 0 bases, with 24 bases left between them. The CDR3 DNA follows: TGTGCCACCTCTCCGAAGCCGCCACAGCGGCCAACTAATGAAAAACTGTTTTTT. Translation gives CATSPKPPQRPTNEKLFF.

This sequence joins TRBV7-9 and TRBJ2-1; D may be TRBD2 (6 bases). This CDR3 is built from 16 residues. Germline V CDR1 and CDR2: SEHNR, FQNEAQ (reference sequence). Trimming pared 1 base from V and 9 bases from J, leaving 19 bases between. This chain's CDR3 is CASSLEPVAALAEQFF. DNA of the CDR3: TGTGCCAGCAGCTTAGAACCAGTAGCGGCGTTGGCTGAGCAGTTCTTC. The full variable domain, its missing parts supplied by reference TRBV7-9 and TRBJ2-1, is DTGVSQNPRHKITKRGQNVTFRCDPISEHNRLYWYRQTLGQGPEFLTYFQNEAQLEKSRLLSDRFSAERPKGSFSTLEIQRTEQGDSAMYLCASSLEPVAALAEQFFGPGTRLTVL.

This chain's CDR3 is CASIMTSGLNTGELFF. The CDR3 bases are TGTGCCAGCATTATGACTAGCGGGTTGAACACCGGGGAGCTGTTTTTT. The chain is built from TRBV27 and TRBJ2-2; 10 bases are a match to TRBD2. Germline CDR1 MNHEY, CDR2 SMNVEV (reference sequence). The CDR3 has 16 amino acids. V lost 7 bases to trimming and J lost 1 base; unmatched junction nucleotides: 6.

V gene TRBV5-8 combines with J gene TRBJ2-7; TRBD2 might be the D (6 bases). This CDR3 contains 15 residues. V lost 0 bases, J lost 1 base, and 11 bases lay in between. CDR1 is SGHTS, CDR2 YDEGEE, per germline. Here the CDR3 reads CASSLGPGGSYEQYF. In DNA form, the CDR3 reads TGTGCCAGCAGCTTGGGTCCAGGAGGGTCCTACGAGCAGTACTTC.

The chain is built from TRBV28 and TRBJ2-7, with D unresolved. Looked up from germline, CDR1 is MDHEN and CDR2 is SYDVKM. The CDR3 totals 12 residues. Trimming took 3 bases from V and 5 from J, leaving 8 bases between them. This chain's CDR3 is CASSFGFNEQYF. The CDR3 DNA follows: TGTGCCAGCAGTTTCGGGTTCAACGAGCAGTACTTC.

The chain employs TRBV19 and TRBJ1-4, with 7 positions matching TRBD1. Trimming removed 10 bases from V and 6 bases from J; junction bases left unmatched: 14. The CDR3 is 15 residues long. Germline CDR1 and CDR2: LNHDA and SQIVND (reference sequence). The CDR3 nucleotides read TGTGCCACCCGACTTACAGGGGCGGCGGATGAAAAACTGTTTTTT. Protein: CATRLTGAADEKLFF.

This chain links TRBV2 with TRBJ1-5; 7 nucleotides line up with TRBD1. This CDR3 comprises 15 residues. Germline trimming cut 8 bases from V and 0 bases from J; bases unmatched to any gene: 7. CDR1 is SNHLY and CDR2 is FYNNEI in the germline V gene. CDR3 sequence: CASQRDSYSNQPQHF. The CDR3 DNA reads as TGTGCCAGCCAGAGGGACAGCTATAGCAATCAGCCCCAGCATTTT.

The rearrangement uses TRBV19 and TRBJ2-6; TRBD1 is a possible D gene (6 bases). V was trimmed by 5 bases and J by 0 bases, leaving 17 bases between them. Germline V gene sequence: CDR1 LNHDA, CDR2 SQIVND (reference sequence). This CDR3 comprises 18 residues. CDR3: CASSPRTAAISGANVLTF. Here the CDR3 DNA reads TGTGCCAGTAGTCCCCGGACAGCTGCTATCTCTGGGGCCAACGTCCTGACTTTC.

This sequence joins TRBV19 and TRBJ2-1, with 7 positions matching TRBD2. Germline-derived CDR1 and CDR2 are LNHDA and SQIVND (reference sequence). V shed 0 bases and J 12 bases; nucleotides not matched to a gene: 5. This CDR3 region has 13 residues. The chain's CDR3 is CASSIDQTSRQFF. The CDR3 DNA sequence: TGTGCCAGTAGTATAGATCAGACTAGCAGGCAGTTCTTC.

The CDR3 nucleotides are TGTGCCAGCAGACCTAGACAGGGTAGCTCCTACGAGCAGTACTTC. It codes for CASRPRQGSSYEQYF. The V and J genes are TRBV6-5 and TRBJ2-7; 7 bases are shared with TRBD1. The CDR3 runs 15 residues. V lost 6 bases, J lost 0 bases, and 8 bases stayed unmatched. Germline loops: CDR1 MNHEY, CDR2 SVGAGI.

The chain couples TRBV2 to TRBJ2-4, with TRBD2 matching 10 bases. CDR1 is SNHLY, CDR2 FYNNEI, per germline. The V gene end was trimmed by 5 bases and the J gene end by 9 bases; junction bases not matched to a gene: 4. This CDR3 contains 13 residues. As DNA, the CDR3 is TGTGCCAGCAGTACTAGCGGGGAGGGCATTCAGTACTTC. Its protein product is CASSTSGEGIQYF.

The chain joins TRBV4-2 to TRBJ1-4; TRBD1 matches 9 bases. Germline-derived CDR1 and CDR2 are LGHNA and YNFKEQ. V lost 4 bases, J lost 4 bases, and 7 bases stayed unmatched. The CDR3 covers 16 residues. The CDR3 DNA is TGTGCCAGCAGCCCTTCCGGGACAGGGTATAATGAAAAACTGTTTTTT. Its translation is CASSPSGTGYNEKLFF.

This chain uses TRBV5-6 with TRBJ2-7; 7 bases agree with TRBD1. J was trimmed by 2 bases and V by 0 bases; bases with no gene match: 5. Germline CDR1 SGHDT, CDR2 YYEEEE. The CDR3 has 15 amino acids. CDR3 sequence reads: CASSLDRTGTYEQYF. CDR3 DNA: TGTGCCAGCAGCTTGGATAGGACAGGCACCTACGAGCAGTACTTC.

The rearrangement uses TRBV13 and TRBJ2-7, with 7 bases aligning to TRBD2. V lost 5 bases to trimming and J lost 5 bases; unmatched junction nucleotides: 15. Germline CDR1 reads PRHDT; CDR2 reads FYEKMQ (reference sequence). CDR3 length: 16 residues. The CDR3 DNA sequence: TGTGCCAGCAGCCCAAGTCGGGCAGGGAGGGAGAACGAGCAGTACTTC. It encodes CASSPSRAGRENEQYF.

The chain recombines TRBV19 with TRBJ2-5; unclear D gene. The V end was cut by 5 bases, the J end by 4 bases, with 20 bases between. CDR3 size: 16 residues. Germline CDR1 reads LNHDA; CDR2 reads SQIVND (reference sequence). The CDR3 DNA reads as TGTGCCAGTAGTCCGGCGGATACCGTGGCGGTAGAGACCCAGTACTTC. Translated, it gives CASSPADTVAVETQYF.

The chain links TRBV2 to TRBJ1-1; D gene uncertain. The V gene lost 7 bases and the J gene lost 6 bases, with 6 bases spanning the gap. This CDR3 has 10 residues. CDR1 and CDR2 (germline): SNHLY, FYNNEI. CDR3 DNA: TGTGCCAGCACTTTCTCTGAAGCTTTCTTT. It yields the protein CASTFSEAFF.

The rearrangement links TRBV10-3 to TRBJ2-5; D is unresolved. The J call may be wrong; the DNA end is better matched by TRBJ2-7. CDR3 length: 11 amino acids. Per the germline V gene, CDR1 is ENHRY and CDR2 is SYGVKD. The CDR3 protein is CAISDVYEQYF. DNA for the CDR3: TGTGCCATCAGTGATGTCTACGAGCAGTACTTC.

The rearrangement uses TRBV4-2 and TRBJ2-7, with D possibly matching TRBD2 (7 bases). V shed 0 bases and J shed 3 bases, with 18 bases lying between them. The germline CDR1 and CDR2 sequences are LGHNA and YNFKEQ. The CDR3 runs 17 residues. The CDR3 DNA sequence: TGTGCCAGCAGCCAAGATATGGGGGGGGCGCAGATCTACGAGCAGTACTTC. It specifies CASSQDMGGAQIYEQYF.

The chain carries TRBV5-6 and TRBJ2-5, with D possibly being TRBD2 (6 bases). There are 16 residues in the CDR3. V was pared by 4 bases and J by 5 bases, with 21 bases between. Germline CDR1 and CDR2: SGHDT and YYEEEE. CDR3 coding DNA: TGTGCCAGCAGCCCTTTCGCGGGGATGGATTTTGAGACCCAGTACTTC. Protein sequence: CASSPFAGMDFETQYF. The full variable domain, its missing parts supplied by reference TRBV5-6 and TRBJ2-5, is DAGVTQSPTHLIKTRGQQVTLRCSPKSGHDTVSWYQQALGQGPQFIFQYYEEEERQRGNFPDRFSGHQFPNYSSELNVNALLLGDSALYLCASSPFAGMDFETQYFGPGTRLLVL.